The present T cell receptor beta chain was sequenced within a study of Graves' ophthalmopathy and Graves' hyperthyroidism. Broader study findings: A 13-signature model separated ophthalmopathy from stable hyperthyroidism, reaching 87.88% sensitivity and less than 82% specificity cross-validated.

This clonotype was seen at least ten times. Its antigen is still unknown. The TCR beta CDR3 regions underwent amplification from RNA transcripts. RT-PCR was first run with HTBI primers, then multiplex PCR in a second round. TCRdb processed the multiplex PCR reads anew with MiXCR; each CDR3 protein has one entry. The sample has around 520,000 distinct CDR3 sequences; 39% are singletons. V lost 4 bases and J lost 5, with 14 bases in between. This CDR3 region has 14 residues. Germline V lookup: CDR1 LGHDT, CDR2 YNNKEL (reference sequence). This receptor was obtained from an adult man with Graves' hyperthyroidism. The chain recombines TRBV3-1 with TRBJ2-5; D is possibly TRBD2 (5 bases). Material: peripheral blood or thyroid tissue (not recorded which). The CDR3 spells CASSPGGYGETQYF. The CDR3 DNA reads TGTGCCAGCAGCCCCGGAGGCTATGGGGAGACCCAGTACTTC.